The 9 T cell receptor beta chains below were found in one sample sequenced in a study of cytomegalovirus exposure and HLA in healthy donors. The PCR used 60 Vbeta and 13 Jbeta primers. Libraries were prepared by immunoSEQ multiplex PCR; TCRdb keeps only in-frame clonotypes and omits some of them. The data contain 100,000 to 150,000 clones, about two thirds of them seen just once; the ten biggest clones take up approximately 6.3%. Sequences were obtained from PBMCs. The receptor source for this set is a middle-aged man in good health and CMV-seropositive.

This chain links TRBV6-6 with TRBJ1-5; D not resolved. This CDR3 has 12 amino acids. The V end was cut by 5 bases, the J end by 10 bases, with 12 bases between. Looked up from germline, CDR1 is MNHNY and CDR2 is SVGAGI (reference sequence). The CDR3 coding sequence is TGTGCCAGCAGTACCCAGGATAACCCCCAGCATTTT. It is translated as CASSTQDNPQHF.

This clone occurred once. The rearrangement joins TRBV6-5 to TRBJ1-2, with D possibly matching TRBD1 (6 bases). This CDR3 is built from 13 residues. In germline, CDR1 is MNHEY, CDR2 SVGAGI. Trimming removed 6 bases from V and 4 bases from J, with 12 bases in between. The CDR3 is CASSQDSLYGYTF. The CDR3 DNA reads TGTGCCAGCAGCCAGGACAGCCTCTATGGCTACACCTTC.

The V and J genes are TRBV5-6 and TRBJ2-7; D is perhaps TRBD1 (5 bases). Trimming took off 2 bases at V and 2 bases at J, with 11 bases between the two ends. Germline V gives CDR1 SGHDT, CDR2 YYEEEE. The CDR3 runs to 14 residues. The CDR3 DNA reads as TGTGCCAGCAGCTTAATTACAGGTACCTACGAGCAGTACTTC. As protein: CASSLITGTYEQYF.

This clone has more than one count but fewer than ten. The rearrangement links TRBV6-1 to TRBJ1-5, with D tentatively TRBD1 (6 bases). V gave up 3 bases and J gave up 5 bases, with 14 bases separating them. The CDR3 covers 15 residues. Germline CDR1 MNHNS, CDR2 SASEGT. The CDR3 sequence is CASSELGARDQPQHF. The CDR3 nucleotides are TGTGCCAGCAGTGAGCTGGGGGCTAGGGATCAGCCCCAGCATTTT.

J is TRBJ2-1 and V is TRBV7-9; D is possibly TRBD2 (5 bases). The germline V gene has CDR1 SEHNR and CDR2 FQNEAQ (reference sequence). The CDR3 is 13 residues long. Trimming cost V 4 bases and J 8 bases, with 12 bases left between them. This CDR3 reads CASSSPLEDEQFF. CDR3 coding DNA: TGTGCCAGCAGCTCACCCCTGGAGGATGAGCAGTTCTTC.

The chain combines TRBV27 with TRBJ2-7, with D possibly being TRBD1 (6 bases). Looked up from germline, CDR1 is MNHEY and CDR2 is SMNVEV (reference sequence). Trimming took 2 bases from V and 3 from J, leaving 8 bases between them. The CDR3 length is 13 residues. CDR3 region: CASSLSRGYEQYF. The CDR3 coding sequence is TGTGCCAGCAGTTTAAGCAGGGGCTACGAGCAGTACTTC.

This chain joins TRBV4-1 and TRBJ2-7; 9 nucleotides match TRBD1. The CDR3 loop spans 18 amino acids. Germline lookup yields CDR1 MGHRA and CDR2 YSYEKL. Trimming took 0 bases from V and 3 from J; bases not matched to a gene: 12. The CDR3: CASSQDLDMDRGHYEQYF. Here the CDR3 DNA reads TGCGCCAGCAGCCAAGATCTCGATATGGACAGGGGTCACTACGAGCAGTACTTC.

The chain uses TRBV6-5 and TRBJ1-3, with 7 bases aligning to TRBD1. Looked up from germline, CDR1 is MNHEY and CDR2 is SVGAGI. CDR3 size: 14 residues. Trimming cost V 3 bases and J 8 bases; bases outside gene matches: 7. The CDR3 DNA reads TGTGCCAGCAGTTATTTCAAGGGGGCGGACACCATATATTTT. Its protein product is CASSYFKGADTIYF.

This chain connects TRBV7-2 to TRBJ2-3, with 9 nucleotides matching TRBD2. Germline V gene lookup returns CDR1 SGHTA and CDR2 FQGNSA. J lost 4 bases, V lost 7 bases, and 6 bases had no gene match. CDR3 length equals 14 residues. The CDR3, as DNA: TGTGCCAGCATCCCCGGGACTAGCTCAGATACGCAGTATTTT. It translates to CASIPGTSSDTQYF. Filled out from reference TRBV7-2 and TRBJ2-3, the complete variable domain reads GAGVSQSPSNKVTEKGKDVELRCDPISGHTALYWYRQSLGQGLEFLIYFQGNSAPDKSGLPSDRFSAERTGGSVSTLTIQRTQQEDSAVYLCASIPGTSSDTQYFGPGTRLTVL.